This entry lists 32 T cell receptor beta chains sequenced from one sample in a study of T cell clones after liver transplantation. The repertoire was sequenced with immunoSEQ multiplex PCR; TCRdb's copy has only in-frame clones and lacks some. This sample has over 45,000 clones, with roughly 74% found just once. Sequenced here: CD4+ T cells from blood, sampled around 52 months after liver transplant. The receptor set was obtained from a human patient who received a liver transplant. Part of the T cell pool may stem from the graft donor.

This clone was detected a few times. The CDR3 protein is CASNLYNSNQPQHF. In nucleotides, the CDR3 is TGTGCCAGCAACCTCTACAATAGCAATCAGCCCCAGCATTTT. This chain connects TRBV28 to TRBJ1-5; no reliable D call. Deletions cut 7 bases from V and 0 bases from J, with 10 bases between. Germline-derived CDR1 and CDR2 are MDHEN and SYDVKM. This CDR3 comprises 14 residues.

A word on this clone: This CDR3 is also generated by other DNA sequences in the sample. The CDR3 sequence is CASSFDRGGQPQHF. The CDR3 nucleotides are TGTGCCAGCAGCTTTGACAGGGGAGGTCAGCCCCAGCATTTT. The chain carries TRBV7-8 and TRBJ1-5, with 8 positions matching TRBD1. V trimming: 3 bases; J trimming: 6 bases; junction bases outside the gene matches: 4. The CDR3 spans 14 residues. From germline, CDR1 is SGHVS and CDR2 FQNEAQ.

This clone is deemed medium-sized (0.01 to 0.1%). In the same sample, other DNA sequences code for this CDR3. The chain has TRBV7-2 and TRBJ1-2; TRBD1 matches at 8 bases. After removal of 3 bases from V and 4 bases from J, the junction contained 4 bases not matched to a gene. The germline gives CDR1 SGHTA, CDR2 FQGNSA. The CDR3 runs to 14 residues. CDR3 region: CASSFDRGGYGYTF. The CDR3 bases are TGTGCCAGCAGCTTTGACAGGGGAGGCTATGGCTACACCTTC.

This clone was detected only a few times. The V call is TRBV6-5, the J call TRBJ2-6; no clear D. Trimming left V 10 bases short and J 0 bases short, with 13 bases between. The CDR3 runs 15 residues. Germline lookup yields CDR1 MNHEY and CDR2 SVGAGI. CDR3 in amino acids: CATLWGSSGANVLTF. CDR3 bases: TGTGCCACCCTTTGGGGAAGCTCTGGGGCCAACGTCCTGACTTTC.

The chain joins TRBV2 to TRBJ1-1, with TRBD1 matching over 11 bases. Germline V lookup: CDR1 SNHLY, CDR2 FYNNEI. This CDR3 region has 13 residues. After removal of 6 bases from V and 4 bases from J, the junction contained 1 base not matched to a gene. The CDR3 DNA is TGTGCCAGCAGGGGGACAGGGGGCACTGAAGCTTTCTTT. Protein: CASRGTGGTEAFF.

The chain links TRBV4-1 to TRBJ1-1; the D gene is possibly TRBD1 (5 bases). Germline CDR1 MGHRA, CDR2 YSYEKL. The germline V and J ends were trimmed by 3 bases and 4 bases, with 12 bases remaining between them. The CDR3 covers 14 residues. DNA of the CDR3: TGCGCCAGCAGCCAGGGTGAGGGGATCACTGAAGCTTTCTTT. It yields the protein CASSQGEGITEAFF.

The chain is built from TRBV25-1 and TRBJ2-7; TRBD1 aligns across 8 bases. Germline assignment: CDR1 MGHDK and CDR2 SYGVNS. With 5 bases clipped from V and 5 bases from J, the junction kept 5 bases outside the gene matches. The length of the CDR3 is 13 residues. CDR3 nucleotides: TGTGCCAGCAGTAAGGCAGGGGGCCACGAGCAGTACTTC. It yields the protein CASSKAGGHEQYF.

J is TRBJ2-2 and V is TRBV19; D remains ambiguous. Germline-derived CDR1 and CDR2 are LNHDA and SQIVND (reference sequence). The CDR3 is 12 residues long. V was shortened by 5 bases and J by 6 bases, with 7 bases between the two germline ends. The CDR3 sequence: CASSPRPGELFF. The CDR3 DNA reads TGTGCCAGTAGTCCCCGGCCCGGGGAGCTGTTTTTT.

This rearrangement joins TRBV5-4 to TRBJ2-5; TRBD1 is a possible D gene (6 bases). The CDR3 totals 13 residues. Trimming left V 4 bases short and J 2 bases short, with 9 bases between. Germline CDR1 is SGHNT and CDR2 is YYREEE (reference sequence). The chain's CDR3 is CASSLDRQETQYF. The CDR3 nucleotides are TGTGCCAGCAGCCTGGACAGACAAGAGACCCAGTACTTC.

This clone showed up many times. J is TRBJ2-3 and V is TRBV7-9; D might be TRBD1 (6 bases). CDR3 length: 15 amino acids. V was shortened by 3 bases and J by 3 bases, with 13 bases between the two germline ends. Germline loops: CDR1 SEHNR, CDR2 FQNEAQ (reference sequence). This CDR3 is CASSFHQGLTDTQYF. In nucleotides, the CDR3 is TGTGCCAGCAGCTTCCACCAGGGGCTAACAGATACGCAGTATTTT.

This sequence joins TRBV6-5 and TRBJ2-7; 11 nucleotides line up with TRBD2. The germline V gene encodes CDR1 MNHEY and CDR2 SVGAGI. J lost 2 bases, V lost 7 bases, and 4 bases had no gene match. The CDR3 has 14 amino acids. The CDR3 loop reads CASKDSGGAYEQYF. The CDR3 DNA is TGTGCCAGCAAAGATAGCGGGGGGGCCTACGAGCAGTACTTC.

This clone was seen a handful of times. J is TRBJ1-3 and V is TRBV6-5, with 7 bases lining up with TRBD1. The CDR3 contains 15 residues. Germline values: CDR1 MNHEY, CDR2 SVGAGI. J gave up 0 bases and V 6 bases, and 5 bases lay outside the gene matches. CDR3 loop: CASRRGTVSGNTIYF. In nucleotides, the CDR3 is TGTGCCAGCAGGCGAGGGACAGTCTCTGGAAACACCATATATTTT.

This chain links TRBV27 with TRBJ2-4; TRBD1 matches at 9 bases. The CDR3 contains 14 residues. Germline CDR1 and CDR2: MNHEY and SMNVEV (reference sequence). Losses at the gene ends were 6 bases for V and 5 bases for J; bases not matched to a gene: 5. The CDR3 DNA follows: TGTGCCAGCAGGAGCCGGGACAGGGAAAACATTCAGTACTTC. It is translated as CASRSRDRENIQYF.

This clone was seen more than once but under ten times. This chain connects TRBV2 to TRBJ1-1, with TRBD1 matching over 9 bases. The V and J ends lost 3 bases and 9 bases, in that order; junction bases with no gene match: 8. The germline gives CDR1 SNHLY, CDR2 FYNNEI. The CDR3 extends over 14 amino acids. Here the CDR3 DNA reads TGTGCCAGCAGTGATGTCGACAGGGGGATTCAAGCTTTCTTT. Encoded protein: CASSDVDRGIQAFF.

This chain's CDR3 is CASSRRPDGEQYF. Here the CDR3 DNA reads TGTGCCAGTAGTAGGAGGCCCGACGGTGAGCAGTACTTC. The V call is TRBV19, the J call TRBJ2-7; D perhaps matches TRBD2 (5 bases). V was trimmed by 4 bases and J by 7 bases, leaving 14 bases between them. The CDR3 covers 13 residues. Germline CDR1 LNHDA, CDR2 SQIVND (reference sequence).

The V call is TRBV19, the J call TRBJ1-1, with D perhaps matching TRBD1 (6 bases). The length of the CDR3 is 13 residues. Germline V lookup: CDR1 LNHDA, CDR2 SQIVND (reference sequence). Trimming stripped 3 bases from V and 8 bases from J, with 13 bases between. CDR3 residues: CASSIEQGKEAFF. As DNA, the CDR3 is TGTGCCAGTAGTATCGAACAGGGCAAAGAAGCTTTCTTT.

The rearrangement links TRBV11-2 to TRBJ1-1; no clear D gene. The germline V gene has CDR1 SGHAT and CDR2 FQNNGV. V gave up 0 bases and J gave up 3 bases, with 11 bases separating them. This CDR3 is 15 amino acids long. The CDR3 protein is CASSLEPGSDTEAFF. For the CDR3, the DNA is TGTGCCAGCAGCTTAGAACCCGGCAGCGACACTGAAGCTTTCTTT.

This clone appeared a few times. This chain joins TRBV27 and TRBJ2-1; D uncertain. This CDR3 is built from 14 residues. Germline CDR1 and CDR2: MNHEY and SMNVEV (reference sequence). Trimming took 6 bases from V and 0 from J, leaving 9 bases between them. The CDR3 DNA follows: TGTGCCAGCAGCCCACTCAGCTCCTACAATGAGCAGTTCTTC. It yields the protein CASSPLSSYNEQFF.

The chain couples TRBV7-2 to TRBJ2-7; TRBD2 might be the D (6 bases). The CDR3 extends over 14 amino acids. In germline, CDR1 is SGHTA, CDR2 FQGNSA. The V end lost 6 bases, the J end lost 0 bases, and 12 bases lay between the germline ends. For the CDR3, the DNA is TGTGCCAGCAGGAGCGGGCGAGGCTCCTACGAGCAGTACTTC. Its translation is CASRSGRGSYEQYF. Based on the CDR3 plus reference TRBV7-2 and TRBJ2-7, the full variable domain is GAGVSQSPSNKVTEKGKDVELRCDPISGHTALYWYRQSLGQGLEFLIYFQGNSAPDKSGLPSDRFSAERTGGSVSTLTIQRTQQEDSAVYLCASRSGRGSYEQYFGPGTRLTVT.

This clone was seen just once. The gene calls are TRBV29-1 and TRBJ1-2; TRBD1 aligns across 7 bases. The junction had 9 bases not matched to a gene; V was cut back by 3 bases and J by 8 bases. Germline loops: CDR1 SQVTM, CDR2 ANQGSEA. The CDR3 sequence is 13 residues long. CDR3 residues: CSVDPGQVGGYTF. The CDR3 DNA reads as TGCAGCGTTGACCCCGGACAGGTCGGCGGCTACACCTTC.

J is TRBJ2-6 and V is TRBV7-9; 9 bases align to TRBD1. The CDR3 loop spans 18 amino acids. The germline V gene encodes CDR1 SEHNR and CDR2 FQNEAQ (reference sequence). V shed 5 bases and J 0 bases; nucleotides not matched to a gene: 8. The CDR3 spells CASSPGQGRFSGANVLTF. As DNA, the CDR3 is TGTGCCAGCAGCCCCGGACAGGGGCGGTTCTCTGGGGCCAACGTCCTGACTTTC.

The chain is built from TRBV10-3 and TRBJ1-4; D call uncertain. This CDR3 comprises 17 residues. Germline V CDR1 and CDR2: ENHRY, SYGVKD. Trimming left V 0 bases short and J 2 bases short, with 13 bases between. The CDR3 DNA follows: TGTGCCATCAGTGAGTCGAGTTTGGGAAGTACTAATGAAAAACTGTTTTTT. It is translated as CAISESSLGSTNEKLFF.

This chain links TRBV5-4 with TRBJ1-2; 8 bases map to TRBD1. This CDR3 has 16 residues. Germline V gives CDR1 SGHNT, CDR2 YYREEE (reference sequence). Trimming cost V 4 bases and J 4 bases; bases outside gene matches: 12. The CDR3, as DNA: TGTGCCAGCAGCCCTAAATCGACAGGGGTCGGCTATGGCTACACCTTC. This gives the protein CASSPKSTGVGYGYTF.

V is TRBV7-9 and J is TRBJ1-4; D is unresolved. Trimming took off 5 bases at V and 4 bases at J, with 11 bases between the two ends. The V gene's germline CDR1 is SEHNR and CDR2 FQNEAQ (reference sequence). The CDR3 length is 14 residues. In DNA form, the CDR3 reads TGTGCCAGCAGCCCCGTGGCCCTTAATGAAAAACTGTTTTTT. Its translation: CASSPVALNEKLFF.

In nucleotides, the CDR3 is TGTGCCAGCAGCTTAGCGGGACTAGGACAGGGATTTGAAGCTTTCTTT. As protein: CASSLAGLGQGFEAFF. V usage is TRBV7-9 and J usage is TRBJ1-1, with TRBD1 matching over 8 bases. The ends lost 0 bases at V and 7 bases at J; junction bases unmatched: 10. This CDR3 is built from 16 residues. In germline, CDR1 is SEHNR, CDR2 FQNEAQ (reference sequence). Full variable domain (remainder filled in from reference TRBV7-9 and TRBJ1-1): DTGVSQNPRHKITKRGQNVTFRCDPISEHNRLYWYRQTLGQGPEFLTYFQNEAQLEKSRLLSDRFSAERPKGSFSTLEIQRTEQGDSAMYLCASSLAGLGQGFEAFFGQGTRLTVV.

The rearrangement joins TRBV2 to TRBJ1-2; no reliable D call. The V gene's germline CDR1 is SNHLY and CDR2 FYNNEI. The CDR3 runs to 14 residues. Trimming pared 2 bases from V and 4 bases from J, leaving 11 bases between. In nucleotides, the CDR3 is TGTGCCAGCAGTGAATTAGGCCAGTTCTATGGCTACACCTTC. Residues: CASSELGQFYGYTF.

This clone was seen just once. The chain is built from TRBV7-9 and TRBJ1-2; 7 bases are shared with TRBD1. V was clipped by 6 bases and J by 4 bases; unmatched bases: 17. Germline V gene sequence: CDR1 SEHNR, CDR2 FQNEAQ (reference sequence). This CDR3 contains 17 residues. The CDR3 spells CASSSTFPGQIVYGYTF. In nucleotides, the CDR3 is TGTGCCAGCAGTTCTACTTTTCCGGGACAGATCGTCTATGGCTACACCTTC. The complete variable domain, with remaining parts taken from reference TRBV7-9 and TRBJ1-2, reads DTGVSQNPRHKITKRGQNVTFRCDPISEHNRLYWYRQTLGQGPEFLTYFQNEAQLEKSRLLSDRFSAERPKGSFSTLEIQRTEQGDSAMYLCASSSTFPGQIVYGYTFGSGTRLTVV.

The rearrangement uses TRBV7-2 and TRBJ2-5, with 7 bases that match TRBD2. The CDR3 runs to 15 residues. Germline V gives CDR1 SGHTA, CDR2 FQGNSA. The V and J ends lost 5 bases and 2 bases, in that order; junction bases with no gene match: 8. CDR3 DNA sequence: TGTGCCAGCAGCGCCACTAGCGCCGAACAAGAGACCCAGTACTTC. Translation: CASSATSAEQETQYF.

The chain employs TRBV6-6 and TRBJ2-7; TRBD2 matches at 7 bases. The CDR3 totals 14 residues. Looked up from germline, CDR1 is MNHNY and CDR2 is SVGAGI (reference sequence). V gave up 9 bases and J gave up 7 bases; unmatched junction bases: 15. The DNA of the CDR3 is TGTGCCAGTCGCTCGGTTCTAGCGGCGGGGGAGCAGTACTTC. The encoded protein is CASRSVLAAGEQYF.

The chain employs TRBV11-2 and TRBJ2-2; D may be TRBD1 (7 bases). The CDR3 loop spans 15 amino acids. Germline CDR1 SGHAT, CDR2 FQNNGV. The V and J ends lost 1 base and 4 bases respectively, with 10 bases between them. For the CDR3, the DNA is TGTGCCAGCAGCTTAGGCAGGGGGGTCACCGGGGAGCTGTTTTTT. This gives the protein CASSLGRGVTGELFF.

CDR3 protein: CAISESLSNTEAFF. The CDR3 DNA reads TGTGCCATCAGTGAGTCGCTGAGTAACACTGAAGCTTTCTTT. The chain joins TRBV10-3 to TRBJ1-1, with D hard to call. The CDR3 runs to 14 residues. V lost 0 bases and J lost 2, with 7 bases in between. From germline, CDR1 is ENHRY and CDR2 SYGVKD.

V is TRBV11-2 and J is TRBJ2-3; 10 nucleotides agree with TRBD2. V shed 2 bases, J shed 5 bases, and the junction held 1 base outside the gene matches. The germline V gene encodes CDR1 SGHAT and CDR2 FQNNGV. This CDR3 has 14 amino acids. The CDR3 protein is CASSLSSGGDTQYF. As DNA, the CDR3 is TGTGCCAGCAGCTTATCTAGCGGGGGAGATACGCAGTATTTT.